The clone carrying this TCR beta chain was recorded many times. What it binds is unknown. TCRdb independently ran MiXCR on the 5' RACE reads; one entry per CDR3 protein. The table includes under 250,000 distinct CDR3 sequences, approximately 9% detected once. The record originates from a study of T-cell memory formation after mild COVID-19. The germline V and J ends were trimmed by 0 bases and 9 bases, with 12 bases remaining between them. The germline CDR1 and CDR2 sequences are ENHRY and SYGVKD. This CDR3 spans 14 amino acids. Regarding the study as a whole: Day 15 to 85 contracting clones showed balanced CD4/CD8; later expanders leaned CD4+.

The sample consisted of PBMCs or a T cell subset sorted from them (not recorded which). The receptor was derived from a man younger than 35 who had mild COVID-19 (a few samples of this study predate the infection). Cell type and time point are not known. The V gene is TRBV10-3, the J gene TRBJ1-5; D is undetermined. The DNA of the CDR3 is TGTGCCATCAGTGAGTCGGGCGGAGATCGGCCCCAGCATTTT. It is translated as CAISESGGDRPQHF.